This TCR beta chain came from a study of cytomegalovirus exposure and HLA in healthy donors (dated by TCRdb to 2016 to 2017). Regarding the study in general: An earlier analysis of fewer than 750 of the donors reported under 300 Gb of sequence data and 90 million to 120 million unique TCR beta sequences obtained from 180 million or so T cells. Approximately 300 gigabases of sequencing data and roughly 81 million unique TCR sequences made up an early release that covered under 750 HLA-typed donors. Among the approximately 430 genotyped donors, around 81% belonged to the genetic ancestry cluster associated with self-reported Caucasian donors. The study was designed to test whether signatures of past pathogen exposure could be identified by cataloging public T cell receptors. The T cell repertoires of some 670 subjects were profiled by immunosequencing and related to cytomegalovirus serostatus. A separate validation cohort of roughly 120 different subjects was used in addition to the roughly 720-subject first cohort. To predict cytomegalovirus infection status, the study combined high-throughput TCR immunosequencing, statistical association of individual TCRs with disease status, and machine learning. A later analysis re-examined previously published TCR beta repertoires from more than 600 donors and added high-resolution HLA genotyping to investigate patterns of TCR occurrence. In the later analysis, no new phenotypic data were used to find candidate immune exposures; instead, reliance was placed on TCR beta sequences and their occurrence across donors. In an earlier analysis of roughly 600 of the donors, high-throughput TCR beta sequencing was used to judge whether each TCR beta V gene segment behaved as functional or pseudogenic. Alongside the repertoire data, information on donor age, sex, ethnicity and CMV serostatus was compiled. Genome-wide SNP genotypes for about 65% of the roughly 670 donors were used in a later genetic analysis, which treated that subset as a discovery cohort. Every discovery cohort repertoire had been produced on one sequencing platform. Class I and class II HLA loci were covered by the typing at four-digit resolution. The number of donors typed differed by locus, with about 629-630 for A, B, C, DRB1 and DQB1, around 560 for DQA1, 600 to 610 for DPA1, and around 450 for DPB1. About five DR-DQ haplotypes were treated as single units for association and clustering because of strong linkage in the cohort. On average, 235,054 unique TCR beta nucleotide sequences were sequenced per donor among 398 genotyped donors of the cohort, with roughly 18% of those sequences being non-productive. General findings and caveats noted by the study authors: In vitro tests confirmed that a few of the cytomegalovirus-associated TCR beta chains recognize cytomegalovirus antigens. According to the authors, the approach could potentially be generalized to other disease states and immunological phenotypes. Strong co-occurrence of HLA alleles, especially DR and DQ, made assigning TCR associations to individual alleles difficult. Broadly in line with IMGT annotations, most TCR beta V segments showed up in productive rearrangements about 87% or about 30% of the time in an earlier analysis of under 700 of the donors. A further reported finding was that TCR beta sequences accurately predicted the HLA-A and HLA-B alleles for most subjects in the first cohort. Some IMGT-functional V segments, including TRBV6-2 and TRBV6-3, could not be told apart with the 87-base-pair reads, so those segments were excluded. Only TCR beta chains were sequenced in this cohort, and the absence of alpha or paired-chain data limited detectable features. Sequencing depth was assumed to be roughly uniform across donors in the presence/absence analyses, though that assumption may not hold. An association between a missense DCLRE1C variant and V-gene and J-gene trimming of TCR beta chains was found in a later genetic analysis and replicated in an independent cohort. In a later analysis, HLA-associated TCR beta chains were found to be more clonally expanded and to have lower generation probabilities than equally common non-associated chains. The sequencing pipeline was judged likely to have produced a cluster of highly shared sequence variants as a technical artifact. While some public TCRs were present in many individuals, most TCR sequences turned up only very rarely across donors. Because some donors lacked HLA typing at each locus, the association tests relied only on the typed subset. In a later analysis, the rate of TCR association differed among HLA loci, with DRB1 alleles having the most associated TCRs and HLA-C alleles having the fewest. At a false discovery rate of 0.05, a later analysis linked 15,000 to 20,000 TCR beta sequences to specific HLA alleles. The classifier was reported to diagnose cytomegalovirus status with high specificity and sensitivity in both the original and validation cohorts. Immune exposure information for the cohort was limited to CMV serostatus. According to a later analysis, parvovirus B19, influenza, CMV and Epstein-Barr virus appeared linked to several top co-occurrence clusters. Linkage disequilibrium might explain the correlated functional status among segregating V segments, but an unknown experimental factor could not be excluded. The study gave a list of more than 150 TCR beta chains associated with cytomegalovirus. In a later genetic analysis, fewer N-insertions in productive TCRs were reported among donors in an Asian-associated ancestry cluster than the roughly 640-donor mean. Because counts were too low, 15 to 20 rarely observed V segments, including chromosome 9 orphons, were left out of the earlier analysis of 500 to 750 of the donors. Most CMV-associated TCR beta chains appeared to be HLA-restricted in a later analysis, and the HLA associations seemed to be driven largely by CMV exposure.

The germline V gene (reference sequence) supplies CDR1 GTSNPN and CDR2 SVGIG. The junction carries 8 bases between V and J, which are trimmed by 2 bases and 4 bases respectively. The CDR3 contains 12 residues, cysteine and phenylalanine counted. Kept here is only the CDR3 DNA, which spans 36 bases and is read in frame from base 1. As concerns this clone: What this receptor recognizes is not known. Base quality data are lacking; no much larger clone is found one base away.

The cohort comprised under 700 healthy bone marrow donors. Cohort members were all nominally healthy when sampled, although unrecorded immune exposures were likely present. The donor tested CMV seropositive and was one of the 289 seropositive cohort members. Each donor provided a peripheral blood sample, and peripheral blood mononuclear cells were used for TCR beta sequencing. Genomic DNA was extracted from the blood cell samples with the Qiagen DNeasy Blood Extraction Kit. The library was produced with the immunoSEQ multiplex PCR assay. The multiplex PCR relied on a mix of 60 forward primers for TCR Vbeta segments and 13 reverse primers for TCR Jbeta segments. The CDR3 region of rearranged TCR beta genes was amplified from genomic DNA with a multiplex PCR assay. The Illumina HiSeq System was used to sequence the amplified TCR beta libraries as 87-base-pair reads. Under the source paper's analysis protocol: A later analysis tallied tens of millions of unique TCR beta chains across the roughly 610 repertoires, and 10 million to 11 million of those chains were shared by two or more donors. To remove PCR and sequencing errors, raw reads were error-corrected and collapsed into unique sequences using a nearest-neighbor algorithm that merged closely related sequences. Alignment of CDR3 sequences to IMGT reference sequences was used to assign V, D and J gene segments. For a sequence to be retained, at least a six-nucleotide match to both a V gene segment and a J gene segment was required. A rearrangement counted as productive if the CDR3 had no stop codons and remained in frame with V and J, and every other rearrangement counted as non-productive. Following IMGT convention, CDR3 was defined as the stretch from the second conserved V-encoded cysteine up to the conserved J-encoded phenylalanine. The earlier analysis of fewer than 750 of the donors excluded sequences that lacked an unambiguous match to a single V gene segment. An earlier analysis of several hundred of the donors called V segments functional above 56.7% productive rearrangements and segregating when the between-donor standard deviation exceeded 5%. A statistical classification framework was built to diagnose cytomegalovirus status from the catalog of TCR beta chain sequences. In a later analysis, TCR nucleotide sequences were compared against IMGT/GENE-DB human TR gene sequences so that V and J genes could be assigned. The TCRdist pipeline was used in a later analysis to assign CDR3 sequences and most-parsimonious VDJ recombination scenarios. In a later analysis, every TCR beta chain was defined by the combination of its CDR3 amino acid sequence and its V-gene family, and reads without a unique V-gene family were dropped. A later analysis removed over 500 highly shared, low-generation-probability nucleotide sequences to deal with suspected cross-contamination and a sequencing artifact. For each public chain, a later analysis derived a clonal expansion index from normalized ranks of inferred template counts within each repertoire. In a later analysis, generation probabilities were computed using a VDJ recombination model fitted to out-of-frame rearrangements, and the results were checked against IGoR. In a later analysis, TCR-TCR, TCR-HLA and TCR-CMV co-occurrence was scored with hypergeometric tests, and a repertoire-size bias correction was applied to TCR pairs. In a later analysis, false discovery rates were estimated by permuting HLA or CMV assignments 20 times. A later analysis grouped co-occurring TCRs with DBSCAN, adding TCRdist sequence similarity when clustering within HLA-allele-positive subsets. For co-occurrence clustering, repertoires with fewer than 30,000 or more than 120,000 public chains were excluded, along with a handful of repertoires with anomalous nucleotide sharing. TCRdb's version of the immuneACCESS table is confined to in-frame rearrangements and falls short of the full clone set. An unresolved V gene accounts for under half of the shortfall where checked; the remainder is of unknown origin. Clonal size and the V and J genes are those of that table, whereas D and trimming came from the DNA. The table for this sample lists 150,000 to 200,000 clones; 65% to 85% of them were counted only once. Under 9% of the sample rests with the top ten.

The sequence was obtained from a woman in her thirties or forties in good health and CMV-seropositive. Sample: PBMCs. Recombination linked TRBV30 to TRBJ1-1; a weak D assignment points to TRBD1 (5 bases agree). The DNA is TGTGCCTGGAGTCAACAGGCCACTGAAGCTTTCTTT. Its amino acids are CAWSQQATEAFF.